The 16 T cell receptor beta chains given below trace back to one sample, sequenced in a study of cytomegalovirus exposure and HLA in healthy donors. The PCR employed 60 Vbeta primers together with 13 Jbeta primers. The repertoire was sequenced with immunoSEQ multiplex PCR; TCRdb's copy has only in-frame clones and lacks some. The sample includes about 150,000 clones, 70% to 85% of them seen just once. Sequenced sample: PBMCs. The receptors were sampled from a male donor in good health and CMV-seronegative.

The rearrangement links TRBV5-1 to TRBJ1-2; 8 positions agree with TRBD1. The CDR3 length is 14 residues. In germline, CDR1 is SGHRS, CDR2 YFSETQ. The J segment lost 2 bases and the V segment lost 4 bases, leaving 4 bases of the junction unmatched. The chain's CDR3 is CASSEDRANYGYTF. The CDR3 DNA is TGCGCCAGCAGCGAGGACAGGGCCAACTATGGCTACACCTTC. The variable domain in full, completed from reference TRBV5-1 and TRBJ1-2, reads KAGVTQTPRYLIKTRGQQVTLSCSPISGHRSVSWYQQTPGQGLQFLFEYFSETQRNKGNFPGRFSGRQFSNSRSEMNVSTLELGDSALYLCASSEDRANYGYTFGSGTRLTVV.

J is TRBJ2-1 and V is TRBV6-5; the D gene is possibly TRBD2 (7 bases). Germline assignment: CDR1 MNHEY and CDR2 SVGAGI. The CDR3 has 16 amino acids. V lost 2 bases to trimming and J lost 7 bases, with 18 bases between them. CDR3 coding DNA: TGTGCCAGCAGTTACCTCCGGGGGGCAGGGGCTAATGAGCAGTTCTTC. This codes for CASSYLRGAGANEQFF.

The genes are TRBV2 and TRBJ2-6; D not resolved. Between the trimmed V and J ends, which lost 8 bases and 0 bases, there was a span of 11 bases. The length of the CDR3 is 15 residues. Germline CDR1 SNHLY, CDR2 FYNNEI. Here the CDR3 reads CASYKNPSGANVLTF. CDR3 sequence (DNA): TGTGCCAGCTACAAAAACCCCTCTGGGGCCAACGTCCTGACTTTC.

The rearrangement uses TRBV18 and TRBJ1-5, with TRBD1 matching 7 bases. From germline, CDR1 is KGHSH and CDR2 LQKENI. Trimming took 6 bases from V and 7 from J; bases not matched to a gene: 6. This CDR3 spans 13 amino acids. In DNA, the CDR3 is TGTGCCAGCTCCTCAGACAGGGACCAGCCCCAGCATTTT. As protein: CASSSDRDQPQHF.

V gene TRBV7-2 combines with J gene TRBJ1-5; 8 bases match TRBD1. Germline CDR1 is SGHTA and CDR2 is FQGNSA. V lost 4 bases to trimming and J lost 0 bases; unmatched junction nucleotides: 2. CDR3 length equals 15 residues. In DNA form, the CDR3 reads TGTGCCAGCAGCTCGGACAGGGCTAGCAATCAGCCCCAGCATTTT. This gives the protein CASSSDRASNQPQHF.

The chain joins TRBV5-1 to TRBJ1-6; D remains ambiguous. The CDR3 is 12 residues long. Trimming took off 4 bases at V and 7 bases at J, with 6 bases between the two ends. Per germline, CDR1 SGHRS and CDR2 YFSETQ. CDR3 sequence (DNA): TGCGCCAGCAGCACAGCCAATTCACCCCTCCACTTT. As protein: CASSTANSPLHF.

This clone was picked up a small number of times. J is TRBJ1-6 and V is TRBV5-8, with 7 positions matching TRBD1. The CDR3 runs 15 residues. V trimming: 2 bases; J trimming: 4 bases; junction bases outside the gene matches: 3. Germline V gene data show CDR1 as SGHTS and CDR2 as YDEGEE. The CDR3 DNA reads TGTGCCAGCAGCTTTCGGACAGGTTATAATTCACCCCTCCACTTT. Translated, it gives CASSFRTGYNSPLHF.

V is TRBV5-1 and J is TRBJ1-3; D may be TRBD1 (5 bases). The CDR3 covers 13 residues. The germline V gene has CDR1 SGHRS and CDR2 YFSETQ. Between the trimmed V and J ends, which lost 4 bases and 8 bases, there was a span of 13 bases. CDR3 bases: TGCGCCAGCAGCACGGGGGGATTAGACACCATATATTTT. Protein: CASSTGGLDTIYF.

The CDR3 region has the DNA TGTGCCAGCAGTTACCTCGGGGGCTACAATGAGCAGTTCTTC. This sequence encodes CASSYLGGYNEQFF. The rearrangement links TRBV28 to TRBJ2-1; maybe TRBD2 (6 bases). The CDR3 covers 14 residues. Trimming took off 4 bases at V and 3 bases at J, with 10 bases between the two ends. Germline-derived CDR1 and CDR2 are MDHEN and SYDVKM.

The V and J genes are TRBV10-3 and TRBJ1-5; tentative D call: TRBD1 (6 bases). The V and J ends lost 10 bases and 5 bases respectively, with 15 bases between them. Germline-derived CDR1 and CDR2 are ENHRY and SYGVKD. The CDR3 sequence is 13 residues long. The CDR3 sequence is CATTGLADQPQHF. In DNA form, the CDR3 reads TGTGCCACTACAGGGCTTGCGGATCAGCCCCAGCATTTT.

This rearrangement joins TRBV18 to TRBJ1-2, with 7 bases aligning to TRBD1. The J segment lost 4 bases and the V segment lost 1 base, leaving 6 bases of the junction unmatched. The CDR3 covers 15 residues. Germline assignment: CDR1 KGHSH and CDR2 LQKENI. CDR3 sequence reads: CASSPQGADLYGYTF. DNA for the CDR3: TGTGCCAGCTCACCACAGGGGGCTGACCTCTATGGCTACACCTTC.

The genes are TRBV2 and TRBJ2-5; weak D call: TRBD2 (5 bases). Trimming stripped 4 bases from V and 5 bases from J, with 11 bases between. Germline V CDR1 and CDR2: SNHLY, FYNNEI. The CDR3 contains 13 residues. In nucleotides, the CDR3 is TGTGCCAGCAGTGTTAGGACTCTCGAGACCCAGTACTTC. The encoded protein is CASSVRTLETQYF.

In this sample, this clone turned up a few times. V is TRBV6-5 and J is TRBJ2-3, with D perhaps matching TRBD2 (7 bases). Trimming shortened V by 8 bases and J by 7 bases, and 13 bases separated the two germline ends. CDR1 MNHEY and CDR2 SVGAGI come from the germline V gene. CDR3 length: 12 amino acids. Written as DNA, the CDR3 is TGTGCCAGCGCGGGGGCGGAGAATACGCAGTATTTT. Protein product: CASAGAENTQYF.

The chain is built from TRBV4-1 and TRBJ1-2, with a tentative D call TRBD1 (6 bases). V dropped 4 bases and J dropped 4 bases, with 16 bases sitting between them. The CDR3 is 15 residues long. Germline CDR1 and CDR2: MGHRA and YSYEKL. CDR3 bases: TGCGCCAGCAGCCCGTTTTCCGGACAGAGCTATGGCTACACCTTC. Protein sequence: CASSPFSGQSYGYTF.

The CDR3 region is CASSLMVQRAYEQYF. CDR3 nucleotides: TGTGCCAGCAGCTTAATGGTCCAGCGGGCCTACGAGCAGTACTTC. The V and J genes are TRBV11-2 and TRBJ2-7; D may be TRBD2 (6 bases). The germline CDR1 and CDR2 sequences are SGHAT and FQNNGV. This CDR3 contains 15 residues. Trimming left V 2 bases short and J 2 bases short, with 13 bases between. Supplemented by reference TRBV11-2 and TRBJ2-7, the full variable domain reads EAGVAQSPRYKIIEKRQSVAFWCNPISGHATLYWYQQILGQGPKLLIQFQNNGVVDDSQLPKDRFSAERLKGVDSTLKIQPAKLEDSAVYLCASSLMVQRAYEQYFGPGTRLTVT.

The V gene is TRBV10-3, the J gene TRBJ2-3, with 11 bases aligning to TRBD2. Germline V gene lookup returns CDR1 ENHRY and CDR2 SYGVKD. The J segment lost 5 bases and the V segment lost 6 bases, leaving 1 base of the junction unmatched. This CDR3 is 13 amino acids long. In nucleotides, the CDR3 is TGTGCCATCAGAGGACTAGCGGGAGATACGCAGTATTTT. Protein product: CAIRGLAGDTQYF.